This TCR beta chain was obtained from a study of blood T cell repertoires in COVID-19. Background on the study: Acute and convalescent COVID-19 specimens originated in the United States, Italy and Spain. The cDNA or gDNA used as material had been derived from T cells, B-cell-depleted T cells, or PBMCs.

Trimming stripped 2 bases from V and 5 bases from J, with 9 bases between. Germline V gene data show CDR1 as MNHEY and CDR2 as SVGEGT. This CDR3 has 13 amino acids. Original data processing: How many nucleated cells were present was estimated from reference gene primer amplification. Sequencing was performed with immunoSEQ multiplex PCR; in TCRdb, only in-frame clones are kept and a portion is missing. V and J calls and clone size are given by that table; D and trimming were obtained from the DNA. The table lists roughly 240,000 clones, around 82% of them singletons. The sequence was obtained from an older woman with acute or convalescent COVID-19. This chain joins TRBV6-2 or TRBV6-3 and TRBJ1-2; perhaps TRBD1 as D (5 bases). The specimen sequenced was peripheral blood. CDR3 in DNA: TGTGCCAGCAGTTACGAGGCAGGGTATGGCTACACCTTC. Amino acids: CASSYEAGYGYTF.